These 21 T cell receptor beta chains were sequenced from one sample in a study of T cell repertoires in cytomegalovirus infection. A single record per CDR3 protein comes from TCRdb applying MiXCR to the reads. Seen here are roughly 720,000 distinct CDR3 sequences, roughly 35% observed once, and the top ten hold around 2.8%. The sample was PBMCs. The receptors derive from a human donor in good health (CMV status not recorded). Some clones in this sample may be carry-over from other donors' samples.

This clonotype was detected only once. The gene calls are TRBV29-1 and TRBJ2-2; D gene uncertain. Germline-derived CDR1 and CDR2 are SQVTM and ANQGSEA. Trimming shortened V by 5 bases and J by 6 bases, and 10 bases separated the two germline ends. The length of the CDR3 is 12 residues. CDR3 region: CSVTSGPGELFF. The CDR3 bases are TGCAGCGTTACATCGGGCCCCGGGGAGCTGTTTTTT.

This clonotype was counted a few times. The chain employs TRBV28 and TRBJ2-4, with D hard to call. Per germline, CDR1 MDHEN and CDR2 SYDVKM. The CDR3 is made up of 17 amino acids. Trimming shortened V by 3 bases and J by 2 bases, and 17 bases separated the two germline ends. In DNA, the CDR3 is TGTGCCAGCAGTTTCAGTGACCCTCTTGTTTCCAAAAACATTCAGTACTTC. The encoded protein is CASSFSDPLVSKNIQYF.

In this sample, this clonotype turned up a few times. This chain links TRBV20-1 with TRBJ2-3, with no clear D. V dropped 5 bases and J dropped 4 bases, with 22 bases sitting between them. The CDR3 covers 16 residues. Germline CDR1 DFQATT, CDR2 SNEGSKA (reference sequence). The CDR3, as DNA: TGCAGTGCTTTTAAGGAACTGACGAGGAACCCAGATACGCAGTATTTT. It specifies CSAFKELTRNPDTQYF.

The chain links TRBV5-6 to TRBJ1-1; D is possibly TRBD1 (5 bases). Germline CDR1 SGHDT, CDR2 YYEEEE. CDR3 size: 15 residues. Trimming pared 0 bases from V and 1 base from J, leaving 10 bases between. The CDR3 nucleotides are TGTGCCAGCAGCTTGGGAGAGGGGCGGAACACTGAAGCTTTCTTT. This encodes CASSLGEGRNTEAFF.

Remarks on this clonotype: This may be a read error, as it is one base from a much larger clone. The chain uses TRBV5-5 and TRBJ1-5, with a tentative D call TRBD1 (5 bases). The V end lost 0 bases, the J end lost 7 bases, and 14 bases lay between the germline ends. This CDR3 is 15 amino acids long. Germline-derived CDR1 and CDR2 are SGHKS and YYEKEE (reference sequence). The DNA for the CDR3 is TGTGCCAGCAGCTTGGCGATGGGGGTCGGGCAGCCCCAGCATTTT. It yields the protein CASSLAMGVGQPQHF.

For the CDR3, the DNA is TGTGCCAGCAGCCCTTTCGCGGGAGGGGGTGGCGCTTTCTTT. This gives the protein CASSPFAGGGGAFF. V and J are TRBV7-2 and TRBJ1-1; D is perhaps TRBD1 (6 bases). This CDR3 is built from 14 residues. V was cut by 5 bases and J by 11 bases, with 21 bases left in between. Germline CDR1 SGHTA, CDR2 FQGNSA.

This clonotype showed up just a few times. This rearrangement joins TRBV4-1 to TRBJ2-1, with 15 bases identical to TRBD2. From germline, CDR1 is MGHRA and CDR2 YSYEKL. Trimming took 1 base from V and 5 from J; bases not matched to a gene: 3. The CDR3 is 17 residues long. CDR3 in amino acids: CASSQGTSGGANNEQFF. DNA for the CDR3: TGCGCCAGCAGCCAAGGGACTAGCGGGGGGGCGAACAATGAGCAGTTCTTC.

V and J are TRBV10-1 and TRBJ2-6; 8 bases align to TRBD1. The ends lost 9 bases at V and 0 bases at J; junction bases unmatched: 10. CDR3 length: 17 amino acids. CDR1 is WNHNN, CDR2 SYGVQD, per germline (reference sequence). The CDR3 DNA reads TGCGCCAGTAATAAACAGGGGGTCTACTCTGGGGCCAACGTCCTGACTTTC. This encodes CASNKQGVYSGANVLTF.

The chain uses TRBV24-1 and TRBJ2-1; D ambiguous. The V gene lost 2 bases and the J gene lost 2 bases, with 12 bases spanning the gap. CDR3 length: 16 residues. Germline V gene sequence: CDR1 KGHDR, CDR2 SFDVKD. The CDR3 sequence is CATSDSTPLAYNEQFF. CDR3 nucleotide sequence: TGTGCCACCAGTGATTCGACTCCACTCGCCTACAATGAGCAGTTCTTC.

This clonotype was counted only a few times. The genes are TRBV28 and TRBJ1-4; D call uncertain. Per the germline V gene, CDR1 is MDHEN and CDR2 is SYDVKM. Trimming removed 6 bases from V and 4 bases from J, with 12 bases in between. The CDR3 runs 14 residues. The CDR3 loop is CASRFRRYNEKLFF. The CDR3 nucleotides are TGTGCCAGCAGATTTCGGAGATATAATGAAAAACTGTTTTTT.

This clonotype was counted at least ten times. The chain has TRBV7-8 and TRBJ1-2, with D possibly TRBD1 on 5 matching bases. The V gene's germline CDR1 is SGHVS and CDR2 FQNEAQ. The CDR3 is 15 residues long. The V end lost 0 bases, the J end lost 4 bases, and 12 bases lay between the germline ends. The CDR3 sequence is CASSLAFGQGYGYTF. The CDR3 nucleotides are TGTGCCAGCAGCTTAGCCTTCGGGCAGGGCTATGGCTACACCTTC.

The genes are TRBV10-3 and TRBJ2-7, with 8 bases lining up with TRBD1. Trimming took 3 bases from V and 4 from J; bases not matched to a gene: 5. This CDR3 region has 14 residues. Germline V lookup: CDR1 ENHRY, CDR2 SYGVKD. The CDR3 region has the DNA TGTGCCATCAGTGAAGGACAGGGCAATTACGAGCAGTACTTC. Encoded protein: CAISEGQGNYEQYF.

This clonotype showed up many times. This chain uses TRBV28 with TRBJ1-4; 7 positions match TRBD1. Germline assignment: CDR1 MDHEN and CDR2 SYDVKM. The CDR3 extends over 14 amino acids. Trimming at V came to 6 bases and at J to 1 base, leaving 2 bases not matched to a gene. The CDR3 region has the DNA TGTGCCAGCAGCCGACAGGGAACTAATGAAAAACTGTTTTTT. Amino acid sequence: CASSRQGTNEKLFF.

This clonotype was detected only once. The V call is TRBV20-1, the J call TRBJ2-5; a weak D match, TRBD1 (6 bases). The CDR3 has 14 residues. Germline V gene lookup returns CDR1 DFQATT and CDR2 SNEGSKA (reference sequence). Trimming removed 3 bases from V and 3 bases from J, with 14 bases in between. CDR3 DNA: TGCAGTGCTAGTAAGGCGGCAGGGGAAGAGACCCAGTACTTC. As protein: CSASKAAGEETQYF.

The CDR3 nucleotides are TGTGCCAGCAGGCGCGGACAGGGCGGCAATGAGCAGTTCTTC. It specifies CASRRGQGGNEQFF. The genes are TRBV6-6 and TRBJ2-1; 8 bases are shared with TRBD1. The J segment lost 6 bases and the V segment lost 6 bases, leaving 7 bases of the junction unmatched. The CDR3 extends over 14 amino acids. CDR1 is MNHNY and CDR2 is SVGAGI in the germline V gene (reference sequence).

The chain is built from TRBV7-9 and TRBJ2-7, with 7 bases lining up with TRBD1. The V and J ends lost 3 bases and 2 bases, in that order; junction bases with no gene match: 4. The germline V gene has CDR1 SEHNR and CDR2 FQNEAQ (reference sequence). This CDR3 has 14 amino acids. The chain's CDR3 is CASSFPGQPYEQYF. CDR3 DNA: TGTGCCAGCAGCTTCCCGGGACAGCCCTACGAGCAGTACTTC.

This clonotype has more than one count but fewer than ten. V and J are TRBV19 and TRBJ1-2; D is unresolved. The germline V gene encodes CDR1 LNHDA and CDR2 SQIVND (reference sequence). The CDR3 runs to 11 residues. V was shortened by 3 bases and J by 8 bases, with 7 bases between the two germline ends. In nucleotides, the CDR3 is TGTGCCAGTAGTATTTGGCGAGGCTACACCTTC. It translates to CASSIWRGYTF.

This clonotype was recorded a few times. A read error may explain this, as a much larger clone is one base away. This CDR3 reads CASSPDRDEQFF. The CDR3, as DNA: TGTGCCAGCAGCCCCGACCGAGATGAGCAGTTCTTC. J is TRBJ2-1 and V is TRBV6-2 or TRBV6-3; D unclear. The CDR3 spans 12 residues. Between the trimmed V and J ends, which lost 6 bases and 8 bases, there was a span of 11 bases. Germline assignment: CDR1 MNHEY and CDR2 SVGEGT.

The V and J genes are TRBV20-1 and TRBJ2-2; either TRBD1 or TRBD2 may supply D (5 bases each). The CDR3 is 15 amino acids. V was clipped by 3 bases and J by 3 bases, with 14 bases between them. Germline loops: CDR1 DFQATT, CDR2 SNEGSKA (reference sequence). CDR3 loop: CSARGVGSYTGELFF. As DNA, the CDR3 is TGCAGTGCTAGGGGGGTGGGCAGCTACACCGGGGAGCTGTTTTTT.

The chain joins TRBV2 to TRBJ2-5; TRBD2 matches at 9 bases. From germline, CDR1 is SNHLY and CDR2 FYNNEI. V was clipped by 8 bases and J by 5 bases; unmatched bases: 9. The CDR3 is 14 residues long. For the CDR3, the DNA is TGTGCCAGCCTCATAGCGGGAGAGTTGGAGACCCAGTACTTC. Protein: CASLIAGELETQYF. Full variable domain (rest looked up from reference TRBV2 and TRBJ2-5): EPEVTQTPSHQVTQMGQEVILRCVPISNHLYFYWYRQILGQKVEFLVSFYNNEISEKSEIFDDQFSVERPDGSNFTLKIRSTKLEDSAMYFCASLIAGELETQYFGPGTRLLVL.

This clonotype was observed a handful of times. This chain connects TRBV9 to TRBJ1-2, with no clear D. Trimming cost V 5 bases and J 6 bases, with 11 bases left between them. This CDR3 spans 12 amino acids. Germline CDR1 reads SGDLS; CDR2 reads YYNGEE. The CDR3 DNA is TGTGCCAGCAGACGGACGGCCAATGGCTACACCTTC. This translates into CASRRTANGYTF.